The 23 T cell receptor beta chains below all came from one sample that was sequenced in a study of blood T cell repertoires in COVID-19 (dated by TCRdb to between 2020 and 2021). Receptor amplification or capture employed the immunoSEQ multiplex PCR assay. Imported from immuneACCESS, the table was reduced by TCRdb to in-frame sequences with V and J called. These copies leave out some clones; in studies compared against another copy, an unresolved V gene accounts for under half, and the cause of the remainder is not known. This sample holds 130,000 to 150,000 clones; around four fifths were observed only once. The ten largest clones represent about 3.1% of the sample. Sequenced material: peripheral blood. These receptors originate from a woman aged 40 to 55 with active or convalescent COVID-19.

This chain uses TRBV11-2 with TRBJ2-2, with D possibly matching TRBD2 (6 bases). There are 16 residues in the CDR3. The V end lost 6 bases, the J end lost 2 bases, and 16 bases lay between the germline ends. Per germline, CDR1 SGHAT and CDR2 FQNNGV. The CDR3 sequence: CASSPWAGTNTGELFF. CDR3 DNA sequence: TGTGCCAGCAGTCCCTGGGCCGGGACTAACACCGGGGAGCTGTTTTTT.

There are a few counts of this clone. Written as DNA, the CDR3 is TGCGCCAGCAGTGTTGGCGGGGACTTCTACGAGCAGTACTTC. It codes for CASSVGGDFYEQYF. The chain is built from TRBV10-1 and TRBJ2-7, with a possible D match to TRBD2 (6 bases). V lost 4 bases to trimming and J lost 3 bases, with 13 bases between them. The V gene's germline CDR1 is WNHNN and CDR2 SYGVQD (reference sequence). This CDR3 has 14 amino acids.

The rearrangement uses TRBV5-5 and TRBJ2-3, with 12 bases lining up with TRBD2. The trim removed 5 bases at V and 4 bases at J, leaving 5 bases unmatched. The CDR3 covers 15 residues. Germline V gene data show CDR1 as SGHKS and CDR2 as YYEKEE (reference sequence). CDR3 loop: CASSSLAGGPDTQYF. The CDR3 DNA reads as TGTGCCAGCAGTTCCCTAGCGGGGGGGCCAGATACGCAGTATTTT.

The chain recombines TRBV28 with TRBJ2-7, with TRBD1 matching 8 bases. V shed 6 bases and J 3 bases; nucleotides not matched to a gene: 7. The CDR3 length is 14 residues. The V gene's germline CDR1 is MDHEN and CDR2 SYDVKM. CDR3 coding DNA: TGTGCCAGCAGCCCGGGACAGGACGGCTACGAGCAGTACTTC. As protein: CASSPGQDGYEQYF.

The J gene is TRBJ1-5, the V gene TRBV19; 8 bases agree with TRBD1. The CDR3 totals 16 residues. Losses at the gene ends were 5 bases for V and 2 bases for J; bases not matched to a gene: 8. Germline loops: CDR1 LNHDA, CDR2 SQIVND (reference sequence). CDR3 sequence reads: CASSPRGHGGNQPQHF. CDR3 DNA sequence: TGTGCCAGTAGTCCCAGGGGGCATGGGGGCAATCAGCCCCAGCATTTT.

This rearrangement joins TRBV6-2 or TRBV6-3 to TRBJ1-2; no definite D call. The CDR3 totals 13 residues. Germline V gives CDR1 MNHEY, CDR2 SVGEGT. Trimming stripped 0 bases from V and 7 bases from J, with 9 bases between. CDR3 region: CASSYSAGTGYTF. The CDR3 region has the DNA TGTGCCAGCAGTTACTCGGCAGGAACTGGCTACACCTTC.

This clone has only one observation. The chain joins TRBV30 to TRBJ1-1, with D possibly matching TRBD1 (5 bases). Germline CDR1 and CDR2: GTSNPN and SVGIG (reference sequence). Trimming stripped 4 bases from V and 0 bases from J, with 12 bases between. CDR3 length: 14 amino acids. In DNA form, the CDR3 reads TGTGCCTGGAACCTGGGGCAACTGAACACTGAAGCTTTCTTT. This codes for CAWNLGQLNTEAFF. Using reference TRBV30 and TRBJ1-1 for the parts outside the CDR3, the full variable domain is SQTIHQWPATLVQPVGSPLSLECTVEGTSNPNLYWYRQAAGRGLQLLFYSVGIGQISSEVPQNLSASRPQDRQFILSSKKLLLSDSGFYLCAWNLGQLNTEAFFGQGTRLTVV.

This chain links TRBV18 with TRBJ1-6; the D is unclear. Germline CDR1 KGHSH, CDR2 LQKENI. This CDR3 comprises 17 residues. V lost 0 bases to trimming and J lost 10 bases, with 19 bases between them. CDR3 DNA sequence: TGTGCCAGCTCACCACCTCATGTGAGGGAGACGGGCTCACCCCTCCACTTT. Residues: CASSPPHVRETGSPLHF.

The chain joins TRBV30 to TRBJ1-2, with 8 nucleotides matching TRBD1. V was clipped by 5 bases and J by 4 bases; unmatched bases: 0. CDR3 length equals 11 residues. The germline V gene has CDR1 GTSNPN and CDR2 SVGIG (reference sequence). CDR3 amino acids: CAWGTGYGYTF. CDR3 DNA sequence: TGTGCCTGGGGGACAGGCTATGGCTACACCTTC.

In nucleotides, the CDR3 is TGTGCCAGCAGTTTACGAGGGAACTATGGCTACACCTTC. It codes for CASSLRGNYGYTF. The J gene is TRBJ1-2, the V gene TRBV27; D unclear. Germline V gene lookup returns CDR1 MNHEY and CDR2 SMNVEV (reference sequence). The CDR3 is 13 amino acids. V was shortened by 2 bases and J by 2 bases, with 6 bases between the two germline ends.

The chain joins TRBV28 to TRBJ1-1; D call uncertain. CDR3 size: 14 residues. CDR1 is MDHEN and CDR2 is SYDVKM in the germline V gene. Deletions cut 8 bases from V and 5 bases from J, with 18 bases between. This chain's CDR3 is CASRDRVAETEAFF. In DNA form, the CDR3 reads TGTGCCAGCCGAGACCGGGTCGCGGAGACTGAAGCTTTCTTT.

This chain joins TRBV4-3 and TRBJ1-3; no definite D call. Looked up from germline, CDR1 is LGHNA and CDR2 is YSLEER. The CDR3 runs to 14 residues. The V end was cut by 0 bases, the J end by 7 bases, with 10 bases between. The CDR3 spells CASSQDRVGNTIYF. As DNA, the CDR3 is TGCGCCAGCAGCCAAGATCGAGTCGGGAACACCATATATTTT.

In nucleotides, the CDR3 is TGTGCCAGCAGTTCGGACACCTTAAATCAGCCCCAGCATTTT. This gives the protein CASSSDTLNQPQHF. The V gene is TRBV6-5, the J gene TRBJ1-5, with D perhaps TRBD1 (5 bases). The CDR3 is 14 residues long. Between the trimmed V and J ends, which lost 4 bases and 4 bases, there was a span of 11 bases. Germline CDR1 MNHEY, CDR2 SVGAGI.

This clone was detected only a few times. The chain uses TRBV11-3 and TRBJ1-1; D possibly corresponds to TRBD1 (6 bases). Germline V gene data show CDR1 as SGHNT and CDR2 as YENEEA. The CDR3 runs to 14 residues. Trimming cost V 5 bases and J 4 bases, with 14 bases left between them. CDR3 region: CASSQTTGGTEAFF. As DNA, the CDR3 is TGTGCCAGCAGCCAAACGACAGGTGGCACTGAAGCTTTCTTT.

The V call is TRBV28, the J call TRBJ1-1; TRBD1 might be the D (6 bases). Germline V lookup: CDR1 MDHEN, CDR2 SYDVKM. The ends were cut back, 9 bases at V and 0 bases at J, with 14 bases in the middle. The CDR3 loop spans 14 amino acids. In DNA, the CDR3 is TGTGCCAGTTCTAAGACAGGAATGAACACTGAAGCTTTCTTT. Amino acid sequence: CASSKTGMNTEAFF.

V usage is TRBV6-5 and J usage is TRBJ1-2; D gene uncertain. The germline gives CDR1 MNHEY, CDR2 SVGAGI. This CDR3 contains 11 residues. V lost 8 bases and J lost 0, with 4 bases in between. The CDR3 here is CASSPNYGYTF. CDR3 coding DNA: TGTGCCAGCTCTCCTAACTATGGCTACACCTTC.

Written as DNA, the CDR3 is TGTGCCAGCAGCCGAAGGTGGACTAGCGGGGTCCAAGAGACCCAGTACTTC. The encoded protein is CASSRRWTSGVQETQYF. The rearrangement links TRBV7-6 to TRBJ2-5, with 12 bases identical to TRBD2. Per the germline V gene, CDR1 is SGHVS and CDR2 is FNYEAQ. The junction had 8 bases not matched to a gene; V was cut back by 5 bases and J by 1 base. There are 17 residues in the CDR3.

This chain links TRBV6-5 with TRBJ1-2, with TRBD1 identical over 7 bases. Germline lookup yields CDR1 MNHEY and CDR2 SVGAGI. Losses at the gene ends were 2 bases for V and 7 bases for J; bases not matched to a gene: 10. The CDR3 is 15 residues long. The CDR3 DNA is TGTGCCAGCAGTTACATGAGGGACAGTGGCAGTGGCTACACCTTC. It translates to CASSYMRDSGSGYTF.

The chain employs TRBV21-1 and TRBJ2-3; the DNA was not used to check the table's D call, TRBD1. TRBV21-1 is a pseudogene. CDR3 length: 15 residues. CDR3 residues: CATTRDRRSTDTQYF. CDR3 in DNA: TGTGCCACCACAAGGGACAGGAGGTCCACAGATACGCAGTATTTT.

The V and J genes are TRBV28 and TRBJ2-7; 7 bases are shared with TRBD1. V lost 1 base and J lost 1; bases outside the gene matches: 4. This CDR3 contains 15 residues. Germline CDR1 and CDR2: MDHEN and SYDVKM. The CDR3 DNA reads as TGTGCCAGCAGTTTATCCGCAGGGGGATCCTACGAGCAGTACTTC. Translation: CASSLSAGGSYEQYF. Drawing the rest from reference TRBV28 and TRBJ2-7, the complete variable domain is DVKVTQSSRYLVKRTGEKVFLECVQDMDHENMFWYRQDPGLGLRLIYFSYDVKMKEKGDIPEGYSVSREKKERFSLILESASTNQTSMYLCASSLSAGGSYEQYFGPGTRLTVT.

V is TRBV6-5 and J is TRBJ1-1, with D tentatively TRBD1 (5 bases). The CDR3 has 14 amino acids. From germline, CDR1 is MNHEY and CDR2 SVGAGI. V lost 7 bases, J lost 1 base, and 13 bases lay in between. CDR3 protein: CASTRRQGNTEAFF. For the CDR3, the DNA is TGTGCCAGCACCCGGCGGCAGGGGAACACTGAAGCTTTCTTT.

The chain carries TRBV5-8 and TRBJ1-5, with a weak D call TRBD1 (5 bases). Germline V gene sequence: CDR1 SGHTS, CDR2 YDEGEE. V lost 0 bases to trimming and J lost 1 base, with 14 bases between them. This CDR3 region has 17 residues. The CDR3 region has the DNA TGTGCCAGCAGCTTGGATCTTAGGGGTTTAAGCAATCAGCCCCAGCATTTT. Protein: CASSLDLRGLSNQPQHF.

The rearrangement joins TRBV27 to TRBJ1-2, with unresolved D. V gave up 6 bases and J gave up 0 bases, with 17 bases separating them. CDR1 and CDR2 (germline): MNHEY, SMNVEV (reference sequence). The CDR3 sequence is 16 residues long. The CDR3 is CASSPHGGSTNYGYTF. The CDR3 nucleotides are TGTGCCAGCAGCCCCCATGGAGGGTCTACTAACTATGGCTACACCTTC.